The 10 T cell receptor beta chains listed next were all sequenced from one sample in a study of PD-L1 blockade in urothelial cancer. The protocol was immunoSEQ multiplex PCR, while the TCRdb copy is restricted to in-frame clones and leaves out a portion. This sample has some 30,000 clones, with around 84% found just once. The source material was PBMCs, sampled around atezolizumab (anti-PD-L1) treatment. Receptors originate from a man aged 50-59 years with urothelial cancer.

The chain carries TRBV6-4 and TRBJ2-1; 11 bases are a match to TRBD2. Germline-derived CDR1 and CDR2 are MRHNA and SNTAGT. This CDR3 contains 17 residues. V was clipped by 9 bases and J by 9 bases; unmatched bases: 19. As DNA, the CDR3 is TGTGCCAGTACCCTTCATGATAGCGGGAGGGATACTTGTGAGCAGTTCTTC. The encoded protein is CASTLHDSGRDTCEQFF.

The gene calls are TRBV29-1 and TRBJ2-5; TRBD2 might be the D (5 bases). This CDR3 is built from 12 residues. Germline loops: CDR1 SQVTM, CDR2 ANQGSEA. In nucleotides, the CDR3 is TGCGGATCGTGGGAGAAGGAAGAGACCCAGTACTTC. This encodes CGSWEKEETQYF.

V usage is TRBV7-6 and J usage is TRBJ2-6; 8 bases are a match to TRBD1. This CDR3 spans 19 amino acids. CDR1 SGHVS and CDR2 FNYEAQ come from the germline V gene. After removal of 5 bases from V and 0 bases from J, the junction contained 12 bases not matched to a gene. CDR3 DNA: TGTGCCAGCAGCCCGGGGGACAGGCCGCTAAGCTCTGGGGCCAACGTCCTGACTTTC. It specifies CASSPGDRPLSSGANVLTF.

The chain employs TRBV29-1 and TRBJ1-2; perhaps TRBD1 as D (6 bases). This CDR3 is built from 12 residues. V was pared by 6 bases and J by 4 bases, with 12 bases between. Germline V gives CDR1 SQVTM, CDR2 ANQGSEA. CDR3 nucleotide sequence: TGCAGCGTCGAGGACAGACTCTATGGCTACACCTTC. Translating it yields CSVEDRLYGYTF.

This chain joins TRBV20-1 and TRBJ2-7; 13 bases agree with TRBD2. CDR1 is DFQATT, CDR2 SNEGSKA, per germline (reference sequence). The CDR3 covers 11 residues. V dropped 5 bases and J dropped 13; count of bases not matched to a gene: 5. The CDR3 DNA follows: TGCAGTGCTCAACTAGCGGGGGGGCCATACTTC. This gives the protein CSAQLAGGPYF.

The chain couples TRBV18 to TRBJ2-3; TRBD2 aligns across 13 bases. With 7 bases clipped from V and 1 base from J, the junction kept 8 bases outside the gene matches. There are 17 residues in the CDR3. The V gene's germline CDR1 is KGHSH and CDR2 LQKENI. CDR3 coding DNA: TGTGCCAGCTTATCCGGGACTAGCGGGGCCCGCACAGATACGCAGTATTTT. Protein product: CASLSGTSGARTDTQYF.

The rearrangement links TRBV11-2 to TRBJ2-1; 12 bases match TRBD2. The V gene end was trimmed by 2 bases and the J gene end by 5 bases; junction bases not matched to a gene: 4. The CDR3 length is 16 residues. Germline V gene lookup returns CDR1 SGHAT and CDR2 FQNNGV. The CDR3: CASSLLLAGGNNEQFF. The CDR3 nucleotides are TGTGCCAGCAGCTTACTACTAGCGGGGGGCAACAATGAGCAGTTCTTC.

V usage is TRBV5-5 and J usage is TRBJ2-5, with TRBD2 as a possible D gene (5 bases). This CDR3 has 15 residues. CDR1 and CDR2 (germline): SGHKS, YYEKEE (reference sequence). Trimming took off 0 bases at V and 5 bases at J, with 14 bases between the two ends. The CDR3 region is CASSLAERAWETQYF. The CDR3 bases are TGTGCCAGCAGCTTGGCCGAGAGGGCTTGGGAGACCCAGTACTTC.

This chain links TRBV7-9 with TRBJ2-1; D not certain. This CDR3 contains 12 residues. Trimming pared 1 base from V and 6 bases from J, leaving 4 bases between. The germline V gene encodes CDR1 SEHNR and CDR2 FQNEAQ (reference sequence). CDR3 region: CASSLEANEQFF. The CDR3 region has the DNA TGTGCCAGCAGCTTAGAAGCCAATGAGCAGTTCTTC.

This chain joins TRBV11-1 and TRBJ2-2; tentatively, D is TRBD1 (6 bases). CDR3 length: 14 amino acids. The ends were cut back, 5 bases at V and 6 bases at J, with 13 bases in the middle. The germline V gene has CDR1 SGHAT and CDR2 FQDESV (reference sequence). The CDR3 coding sequence is TGTGCCAGCAGCAGTTACAGGGTAGCCGGGGAGCTGTTTTTT. Protein: CASSSYRVAGELFF.